The 19 T cell receptor beta chains in this list originate from one sample, sequenced in a study of T cells in Graves' hyperthyroidism and ophthalmopathy. Regions amplified from RNA transcripts were the TCR beta CDR3 regions. Researchers ran a first-round RT-PCR on the TCR CDR3 using the HTBI primer set. TCRdb fed the multiplex PCR reads into MiXCR, producing one record per CDR3 protein. The sample has a few hundred thousand distinct CDR3 sequences, under 15% seen once. The sample comprised blood. The receptors shown here come from a woman aged 18-29 years with Graves' hyperthyroidism.

This clonotype appeared many times. The rearrangement joins TRBV27 to TRBJ2-1, with D perhaps matching TRBD1 or TRBD2 (5 bases each). Trimming pared 6 bases from V and 3 bases from J, leaving 12 bases between. This CDR3 spans 14 amino acids. Germline V CDR1 and CDR2: MNHEY, SMNVEV (reference sequence). The CDR3 protein is CASSQRDLYNEQFF. CDR3 sequence (DNA): TGTGCCAGCAGCCAAAGGGACCTCTACAATGAGCAGTTCTTC.

This clonotype has a count of ten or more. This sequence joins TRBV12-3 or TRBV12-4 and TRBJ2-3; TRBD2 matches at 8 bases. V shed 6 bases, J shed 3 bases, and the junction held 14 bases outside the gene matches. The CDR3 contains 17 residues. The CDR3 loop reads CASSPGKSGSVTDTQYF. CDR3 nucleotide sequence: TGTGCCAGCAGCCCGGGAAAGAGCGGGAGTGTTACAGATACGCAGTATTTT.

This clonotype appeared many times. V usage is TRBV18 and J usage is TRBJ1-6; D gene ambiguous. Germline V lookup: CDR1 KGHSH, CDR2 LQKENI. Trimming cost V 3 bases and J 0 bases, with 6 bases left between them. This CDR3 region has 15 residues. The CDR3 DNA sequence: TGTGCCAGCTCACCGGGCAGCTCCTATAATTCACCCCTCCACTTT. Translating it yields CASSPGSSYNSPLHF.

In this sample, this clonotype turned up a few times. V and J are TRBV14 and TRBJ2-3, with D possibly being TRBD1 (5 bases). CDR3 length: 19 residues. Trimming removed 4 bases at V and 3 bases at J, with 26 bases between. Germline CDR1 is SGHDN and CDR2 is FVKESK. The CDR3 loop is CASSPTIVRQWPWTDTQYF. The CDR3 nucleotides are TGTGCCAGCAGCCCCACGATTGTTCGACAGTGGCCTTGGACAGATACGCAGTATTTT.

This clonotype was counted at least ten times. This chain joins TRBV12-3 or TRBV12-4 and TRBJ2-7, with 7 bases identical to TRBD2. The CDR3 extends over 15 amino acids. Germline trimming cut 5 bases from V and 6 bases from J; bases unmatched to any gene: 13. CDR3 amino acids: CASSPKGVGGSEQYF. DNA of the CDR3: TGTGCCAGCAGTCCAAAAGGGGTTGGCGGGAGCGAGCAGTACTTC.

This clonotype appeared many times. This chain links TRBV20-1 with TRBJ2-7; tentatively, D is TRBD1 (6 bases). Trimming pared 3 bases from V and 7 bases from J, leaving 13 bases between. The V gene's germline CDR1 is DFQATT and CDR2 SNEGSKA (reference sequence). The CDR3 extends over 12 amino acids. Here the CDR3 reads CSASTGNEEQYV. The CDR3 DNA reads TGCAGTGCTAGCACAGGGAACGAGGAGCAGTACGTC.

This clonotype showed up just a few times. The rearrangement links TRBV3-1 to TRBJ1-3; tentative D call: TRBD1 (5 bases). The CDR3 has 16 residues. CDR1 is LGHDT and CDR2 is YNNKEL in the germline V gene (reference sequence). The V end lost 0 bases, the J end lost 3 bases, and 12 bases lay between the germline ends. The CDR3 spells CASSQDQGPIGNTIYF. The DNA for the CDR3 is TGTGCCAGCAGCCAAGACCAGGGACCGATTGGAAACACCATATATTTT. The whole variable domain, remainder taken from reference TRBV3-1 and TRBJ1-3, is DTAVSQTPKYLVTQMGNDKSIKCEQNLGHDTMYWYKQDSKKFLKIMFSYNNKELIINETVPNRFSPKSPDKAHLNLHINSLELGDSAVYFCASSQDQGPIGNTIYFGEGSWLTVV.

As concerns this clonotype: Compared with germline, one end of the junction differs, possibly owing to a read error. This chain uses TRBV30 with TRBJ1-3, with a tentative D call TRBD1 (5 bases). The V gene's germline CDR1 is GTSNPN and CDR2 SVGIG (reference sequence). The CDR3 has 15 amino acids. The CDR3 loop reads CAWSEGLSSGNTVYF. The CDR3 bases are TGTGCCTGGAGTGAGGGACTGAGCTCTGGAAACACCGTATATTTT.

V is TRBV6-1 and J is TRBJ2-3; 16 nucleotides match TRBD2. Looked up from germline, CDR1 is MNHNS and CDR2 is SASEGT. The CDR3 extends over 18 amino acids. J lost 1 base, V lost 3 bases, and 4 bases had no gene match. The CDR3 sequence: CASSEGLAGGPRTDTQYF. CDR3 nucleotide sequence: TGTGCCAGCAGTGAGGGACTAGCGGGAGGGCCCCGCACAGATACGCAGTATTTT.

The chain is built from TRBV20-1 and TRBJ2-1, with D uncertain. This CDR3 has 12 residues. V lost 6 bases and J lost 0, with 6 bases in between. Germline V gives CDR1 DFQATT, CDR2 SNEGSKA (reference sequence). The CDR3 nucleotides read TGCAGTGCCCCACCCTCCTACAATGAGCAGTTCTTC. Its translation: CSAPPSYNEQFF.

Ten or more counts support this clonotype. V gene TRBV11-1 combines with J gene TRBJ2-7; D call uncertain. Germline lookup yields CDR1 SGHAT and CDR2 FQDESV (reference sequence). The CDR3 contains 14 residues. Trimming removed 0 bases from V and 2 bases from J, with 8 bases in between. CDR3 region: CASSLANQAYEQYV. The CDR3 region has the DNA TGTGCCAGCAGCTTAGCGAACCAGGCCTACGAGCAGTACGTC.

The table lists this clonotype with a few counts. This sequence joins TRBV5-5 and TRBJ2-4; TRBD2 might be the D (5 bases). Germline-derived CDR1 and CDR2 are SGHKS and YYEKEE (reference sequence). The V gene lost 2 bases and the J gene lost 0 bases, with 15 bases spanning the gap. The CDR3 is 17 residues long. The DNA for the CDR3 is TGTGCCAGCAGCTTCGGGATCGGGCGGCGAGCCAAAAACATTCAGTACTTC. It translates to CASSFGIGRRAKNIQYF.

In its sample, this clonotype was seen many times. The chain is built from TRBV14 and TRBJ1-1; the D is unclear. The CDR3 has 15 residues. Germline CDR1 SGHDN, CDR2 FVKESK. The germline V and J ends were trimmed by 0 bases and 0 bases, with 8 bases remaining between them. The CDR3 bases are TGTGCCAGCAGCCAAGATGGCAGTCTGAACACTGAAGCTTTCTTT. Residues: CASSQDGSLNTEAFF.

The table lists this clonotype with many counts. The V call is TRBV7-9, the J call TRBJ2-5; 9 nucleotides align to TRBD1. Germline V lookup: CDR1 SEHNR, CDR2 FQNEAQ (reference sequence). The CDR3 contains 16 residues. J was trimmed by 5 bases and V by 0 bases; bases with no gene match: 7. Here the CDR3 DNA reads TGTGCCAGCAGCTTAGCTGAGACAGGGGGTGGTGAGACCCAGTACTTC. The encoded protein is CASSLAETGGGETQYF.

This clonotype was recorded many times. The CDR3 here is CASSPWASNQPQHF. The CDR3 region has the DNA TGTGCCAGCAGTCCTTGGGCTAGCAATCAGCCCCAGCATTTT. This chain uses TRBV12-3 or TRBV12-4 with TRBJ1-5; D not certain. V was cut by 5 bases and J by 0 bases, with 8 bases left in between. The CDR3 extends over 14 amino acids.

The table lists this clonotype with many counts. The genes are TRBV6-1 and TRBJ1-1; possible D gene TRBD1, 5 bases. Deletions cut 3 bases from V and 1 base from J, with 9 bases between. The CDR3 sequence is 14 residues long. Germline assignment: CDR1 MNHNS and CDR2 SASEGT. The CDR3 bases are TGTGCCAGCAGTGATTTAAGGGGGAACACTGAAGCTTTCTTT. Encoded protein: CASSDLRGNTEAFF.

In this sample, this clonotype turned up a few times. A much larger clone differs from this one at a single base, so this may be a read error. This chain joins TRBV12-5 and TRBJ2-7; D remains ambiguous. CDR1 is LGHNT and CDR2 is FRNRAP in the germline V gene. V lost 0 bases and J 2 bases, leaving 17 bases between the germline ends. The CDR3 length is 17 residues. The CDR3: CASGLVRWLNSPYEQYF. Written as DNA, the CDR3 is TGTGCTAGTGGTTTGGTACGTTGGTTAAACAGCCCCTACGAGCAGTACTTC.

This chain uses TRBV6-1 with TRBJ2-3; the D call may be TRBD1 or TRBD2 (5 bases each). This CDR3 comprises 12 residues. The germline V and J ends were trimmed by 11 bases and 2 bases, with 11 bases remaining between them. CDR1 and CDR2 (germline): MNHNS, SASEGT. DNA for the CDR3: TGTGCCTCAACGGGGCTCACAGATACGCAGTATTTT. Protein product: CASTGLTDTQYF.

This clonotype came up many times. V gene TRBV28 combines with J gene TRBJ2-1; 7 nucleotides agree with TRBD2. The CDR3 is 17 residues long. V was pared by 4 bases and J by 5 bases, with 14 bases of the junction left unmatched. Germline assignment: CDR1 MDHEN and CDR2 SYDVKM. The chain's CDR3 is CASSSPWVGAGNNEQFF. CDR3 sequence (DNA): TGTGCCAGCAGTTCTCCCTGGGTCGGAGCGGGAAACAATGAGCAGTTCTTC.